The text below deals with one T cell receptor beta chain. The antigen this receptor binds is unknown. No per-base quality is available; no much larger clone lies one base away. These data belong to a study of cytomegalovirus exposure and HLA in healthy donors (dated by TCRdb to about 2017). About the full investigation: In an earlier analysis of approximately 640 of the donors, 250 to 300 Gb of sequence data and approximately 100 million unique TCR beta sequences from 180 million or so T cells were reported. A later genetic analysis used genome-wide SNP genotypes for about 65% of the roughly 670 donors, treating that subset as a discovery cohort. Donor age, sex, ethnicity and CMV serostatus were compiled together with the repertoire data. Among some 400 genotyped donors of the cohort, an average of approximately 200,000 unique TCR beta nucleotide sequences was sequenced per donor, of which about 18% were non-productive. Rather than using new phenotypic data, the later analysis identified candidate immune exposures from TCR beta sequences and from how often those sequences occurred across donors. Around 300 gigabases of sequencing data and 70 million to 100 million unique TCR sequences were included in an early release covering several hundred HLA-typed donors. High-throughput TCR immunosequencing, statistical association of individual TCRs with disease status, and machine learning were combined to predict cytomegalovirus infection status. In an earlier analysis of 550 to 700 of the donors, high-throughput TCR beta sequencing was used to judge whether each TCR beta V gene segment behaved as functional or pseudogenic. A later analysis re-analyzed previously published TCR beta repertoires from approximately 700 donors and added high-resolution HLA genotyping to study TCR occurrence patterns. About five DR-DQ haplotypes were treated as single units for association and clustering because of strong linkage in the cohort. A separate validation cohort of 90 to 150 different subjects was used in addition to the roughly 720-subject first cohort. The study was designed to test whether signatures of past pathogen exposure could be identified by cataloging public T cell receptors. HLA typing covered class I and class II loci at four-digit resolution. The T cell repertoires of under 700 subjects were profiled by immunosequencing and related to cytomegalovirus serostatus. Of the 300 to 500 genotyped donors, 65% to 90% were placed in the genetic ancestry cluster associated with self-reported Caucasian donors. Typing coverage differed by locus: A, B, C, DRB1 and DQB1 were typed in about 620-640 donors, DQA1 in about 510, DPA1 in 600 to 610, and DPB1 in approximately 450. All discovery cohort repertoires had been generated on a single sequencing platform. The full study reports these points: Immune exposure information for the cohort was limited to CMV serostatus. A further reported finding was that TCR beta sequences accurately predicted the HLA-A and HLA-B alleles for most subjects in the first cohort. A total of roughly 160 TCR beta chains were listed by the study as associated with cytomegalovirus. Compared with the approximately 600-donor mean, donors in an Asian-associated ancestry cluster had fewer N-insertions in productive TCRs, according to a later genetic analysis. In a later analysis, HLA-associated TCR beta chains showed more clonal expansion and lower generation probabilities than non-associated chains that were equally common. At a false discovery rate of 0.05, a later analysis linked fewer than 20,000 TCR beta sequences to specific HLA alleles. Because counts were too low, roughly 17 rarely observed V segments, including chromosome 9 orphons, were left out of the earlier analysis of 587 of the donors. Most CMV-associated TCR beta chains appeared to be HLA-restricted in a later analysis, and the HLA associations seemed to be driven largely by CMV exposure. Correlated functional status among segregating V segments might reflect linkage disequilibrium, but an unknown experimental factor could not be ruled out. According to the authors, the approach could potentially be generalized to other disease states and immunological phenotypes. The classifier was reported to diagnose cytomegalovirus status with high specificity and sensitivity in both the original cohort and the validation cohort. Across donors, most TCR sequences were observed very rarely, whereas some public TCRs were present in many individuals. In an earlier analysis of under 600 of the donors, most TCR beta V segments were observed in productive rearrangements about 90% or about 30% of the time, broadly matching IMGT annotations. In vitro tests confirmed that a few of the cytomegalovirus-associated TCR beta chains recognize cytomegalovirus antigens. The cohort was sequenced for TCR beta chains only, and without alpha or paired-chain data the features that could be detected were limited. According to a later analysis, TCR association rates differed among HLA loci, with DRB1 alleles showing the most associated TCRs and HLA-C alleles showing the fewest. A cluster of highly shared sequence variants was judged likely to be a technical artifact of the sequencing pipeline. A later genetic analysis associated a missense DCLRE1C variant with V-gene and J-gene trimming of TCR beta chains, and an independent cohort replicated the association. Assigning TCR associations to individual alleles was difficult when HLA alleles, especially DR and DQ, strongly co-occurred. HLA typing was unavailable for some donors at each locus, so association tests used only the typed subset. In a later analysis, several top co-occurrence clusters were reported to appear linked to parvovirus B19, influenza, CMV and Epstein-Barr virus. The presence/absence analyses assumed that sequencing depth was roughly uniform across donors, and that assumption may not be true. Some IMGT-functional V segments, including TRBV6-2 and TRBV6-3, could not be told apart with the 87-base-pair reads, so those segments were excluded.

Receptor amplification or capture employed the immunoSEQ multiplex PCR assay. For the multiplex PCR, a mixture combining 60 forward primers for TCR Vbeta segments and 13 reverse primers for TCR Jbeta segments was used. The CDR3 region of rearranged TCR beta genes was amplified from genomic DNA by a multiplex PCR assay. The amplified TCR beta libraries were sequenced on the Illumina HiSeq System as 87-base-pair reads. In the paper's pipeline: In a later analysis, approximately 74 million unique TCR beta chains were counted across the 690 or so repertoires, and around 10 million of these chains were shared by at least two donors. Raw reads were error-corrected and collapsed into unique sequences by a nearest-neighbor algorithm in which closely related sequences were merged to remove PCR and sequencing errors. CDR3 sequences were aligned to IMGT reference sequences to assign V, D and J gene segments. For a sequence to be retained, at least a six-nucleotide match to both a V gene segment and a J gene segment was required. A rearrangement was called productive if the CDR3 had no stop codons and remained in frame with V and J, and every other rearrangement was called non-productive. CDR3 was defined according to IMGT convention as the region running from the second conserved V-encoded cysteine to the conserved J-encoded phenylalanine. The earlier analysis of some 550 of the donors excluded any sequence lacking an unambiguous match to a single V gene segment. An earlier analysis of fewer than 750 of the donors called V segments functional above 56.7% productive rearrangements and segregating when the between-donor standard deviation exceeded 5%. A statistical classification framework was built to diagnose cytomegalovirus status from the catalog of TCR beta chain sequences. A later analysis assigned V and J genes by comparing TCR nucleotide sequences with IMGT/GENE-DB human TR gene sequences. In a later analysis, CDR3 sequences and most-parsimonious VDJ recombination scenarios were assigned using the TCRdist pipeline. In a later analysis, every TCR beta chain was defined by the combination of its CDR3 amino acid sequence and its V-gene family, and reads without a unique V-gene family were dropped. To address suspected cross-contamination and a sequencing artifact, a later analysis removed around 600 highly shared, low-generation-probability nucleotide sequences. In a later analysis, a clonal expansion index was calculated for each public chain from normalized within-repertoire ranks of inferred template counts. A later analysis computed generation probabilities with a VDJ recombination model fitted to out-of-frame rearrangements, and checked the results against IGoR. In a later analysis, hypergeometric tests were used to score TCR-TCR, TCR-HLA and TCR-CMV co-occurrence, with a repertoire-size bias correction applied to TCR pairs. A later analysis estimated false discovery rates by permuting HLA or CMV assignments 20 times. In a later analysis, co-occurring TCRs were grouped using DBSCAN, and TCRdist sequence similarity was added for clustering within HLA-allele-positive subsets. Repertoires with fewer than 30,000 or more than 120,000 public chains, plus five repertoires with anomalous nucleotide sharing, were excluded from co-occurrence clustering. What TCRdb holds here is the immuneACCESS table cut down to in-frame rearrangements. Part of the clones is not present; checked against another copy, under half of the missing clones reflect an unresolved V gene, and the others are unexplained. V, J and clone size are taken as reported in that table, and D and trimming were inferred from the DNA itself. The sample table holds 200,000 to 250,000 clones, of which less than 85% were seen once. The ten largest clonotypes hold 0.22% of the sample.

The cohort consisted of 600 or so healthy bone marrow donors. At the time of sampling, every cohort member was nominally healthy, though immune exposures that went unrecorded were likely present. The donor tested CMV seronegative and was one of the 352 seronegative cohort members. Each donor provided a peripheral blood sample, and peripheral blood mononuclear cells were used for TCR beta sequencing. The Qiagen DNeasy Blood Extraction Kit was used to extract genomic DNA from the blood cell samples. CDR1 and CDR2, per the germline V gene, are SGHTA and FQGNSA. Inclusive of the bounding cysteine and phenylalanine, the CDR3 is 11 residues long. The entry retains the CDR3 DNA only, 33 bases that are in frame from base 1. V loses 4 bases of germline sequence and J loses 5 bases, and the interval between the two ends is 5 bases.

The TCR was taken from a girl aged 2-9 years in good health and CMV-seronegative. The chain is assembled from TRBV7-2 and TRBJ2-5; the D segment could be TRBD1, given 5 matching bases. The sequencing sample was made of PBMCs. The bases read TGTGCCAGCAGCTACAGGGAGACCCAGTACTTC. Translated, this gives CASSYRETQYF.